Following are 27 T cell receptor beta chains from one sample sequenced in a study of T-cell memory formation after mild COVID-19. MiXCR was run by TCRdb on the 5' RACE reads, yielding one entry per CDR3 protein. Here the sample spans 120,000 to 150,000 distinct CDR3 sequences, roughly a fifth being singletons. The sample taken for sequencing was PBMCs or a T cell subset sorted from them (not recorded which). These receptors all stem from an adult woman who had mild COVID-19 (a few samples of this study predate the infection). Cell type and time point are not known.

The genes are TRBV7-2 and TRBJ2-3, with no clear D. Germline CDR1 reads SGHTA; CDR2 reads FQGNSA. Trimming removed 2 bases at V and 1 base at J, with 19 bases between. The CDR3 has 18 residues. DNA of the CDR3: TGTGCCAGCAGCTTACAGAGCTTGAGGCAACGCGGCACAGATACGCAGTATTTT. Translated, it gives CASSLQSLRQRGTDTQYF.

This clonotype was counted between two and nine times. The chain recombines TRBV6-2 or TRBV6-3 with TRBJ2-3; the D gene is possibly TRBD2 (5 bases). The CDR3 contains 13 residues. The germline V gene has CDR1 MNHEY and CDR2 SVGEGT. V lost 7 bases and J lost 7, with 15 bases in between. CDR3 in DNA: TGTGCCAGCATCCCTTCCCGGGGAAATACGCAGTATTTT. Translating gives CASIPSRGNTQYF.

The chain uses TRBV11-2 and TRBJ2-5; D gene ambiguous. Between the trimmed V and J ends, which lost 4 bases and 3 bases, there was a span of 6 bases. Germline loops: CDR1 SGHAT, CDR2 FQNNGV. The CDR3 covers 12 residues. The chain's CDR3 is CASSSGEETQYF. In DNA form, the CDR3 reads TGTGCCAGCAGCTCGGGTGAAGAGACCCAGTACTTC.

The rearrangement joins TRBV5-1 to TRBJ2-7, with a weak D call TRBD2 (5 bases). V lost 0 bases and J lost 6, with 16 bases in between. This CDR3 comprises 15 residues. In germline, CDR1 is SGHRS, CDR2 YFSETQ. Written as DNA, the CDR3 is TGCGCCAGCAGCTTGGCCGGGATAGGCCCCACCGAGCAGTACTTC. This gives the protein CASSLAGIGPTEQYF.

This rearrangement joins TRBV20-1 to TRBJ2-5; the match to TRBD1 covers 8 bases. There are 14 residues in the CDR3. Trimming took 6 bases from V and 1 from J; bases not matched to a gene: 7. Germline V gene lookup returns CDR1 DFQATT and CDR2 SNEGSKA (reference sequence). This CDR3 is CSAGGQAVQETQYF. CDR3 bases: TGCAGTGCCGGGGGACAGGCAGTCCAAGAGACCCAGTACTTC.

This sequence joins TRBV5-1 and TRBJ2-7; D gene uncertain. Germline assignment: CDR1 SGHRS and CDR2 YFSETQ. Trimming left V 0 bases short and J 3 bases short, with 10 bases between. This CDR3 has 14 residues. The CDR3 region has the DNA TGCGCCAGCAGCTTGGGACGCCGAGACTACGAGCAGTACTTC. This encodes CASSLGRRDYEQYF.

This clonotype was observed a handful of times. The chain joins TRBV6-2 or TRBV6-3 to TRBJ2-1, with TRBD2 identical over 10 bases. Germline CDR1 is MNHEY and CDR2 is SVGEGT. The ends lost 2 bases at V and 0 bases at J; junction bases unmatched: 7. The CDR3 extends over 18 amino acids. In DNA form, the CDR3 reads TGTGCCAGCAGTTACCGTCCCCTAGCGGGAGTCTCCTACAATGAGCAGTTCTTC. Its protein product is CASSYRPLAGVSYNEQFF.

The rearrangement joins TRBV6-6 to TRBJ2-7, with D unclear. Germline loops: CDR1 MNHNY, CDR2 SVGAGI (reference sequence). The CDR3 consists of 15 residues. Trimming removed 6 bases from V and 4 bases from J, with 19 bases in between. This chain's CDR3 is CASSDPPFSGYEQYF. The CDR3 bases are TGTGCCAGCAGCGATCCCCCGTTTAGTGGGTACGAGCAGTACTTC.

The CDR3 DNA reads TGTGCCACTACCAGGGACAGGGTTTCCTACAATGAGCAGTTCTTC. This codes for CATTRDRVSYNEQFF. The V gene is TRBV7-9, the J gene TRBJ2-1; 9 bases fit TRBD1. This CDR3 is built from 15 residues. Germline CDR1 reads SEHNR; CDR2 reads FQNEAQ (reference sequence). J gave up 1 base and V 10 bases, and 8 bases lay outside the gene matches.

The V and J genes are TRBV20-1 and TRBJ2-3, with TRBD2 matching 12 bases. J was trimmed by 5 bases and V by 0 bases; bases with no gene match: 9. In germline, CDR1 is DFQATT, CDR2 SNEGSKA (reference sequence). The CDR3 has 17 residues. CDR3 loop: CSARDRTSGKWGDTQYF. The CDR3 DNA reads as TGCAGTGCTAGAGATCGGACTAGCGGGAAATGGGGAGATACGCAGTATTTT.

The V call is TRBV5-1, the J call TRBJ2-1; 13 bases are shared with TRBD2. The CDR3 spans 17 residues. Germline CDR1 and CDR2: SGHRS and YFSETQ. J gave up 4 bases and V 3 bases, and 7 bases lay outside the gene matches. The CDR3 region is CASSSGLAGARYNEQFF. The DNA for the CDR3 is TGCGCCAGCAGCTCCGGACTAGCGGGAGCGAGGTACAATGAGCAGTTCTTC.

This clonotype was detected only once. The genes are TRBV6-6 and TRBJ2-3, with TRBD2 matching over 12 bases. CDR1 is MNHNY, CDR2 SVGAGI, per germline (reference sequence). J gave up 0 bases and V 3 bases, and 7 bases lay outside the gene matches. The CDR3 spans 18 residues. CDR3 nucleotides: TGTGCCAGCAGTTATCGGACTAGCGGGGCCACTAGCACAGATACGCAGTATTTT. It specifies CASSYRTSGATSTDTQYF.

V gene TRBV12-3 or TRBV12-4 combines with J gene TRBJ2-1; TRBD2 agrees at 8 bases. V was clipped by 6 bases and J by 2 bases; unmatched bases: 6. This CDR3 spans 15 amino acids. CDR3 coding DNA: TGTGCCAGCAGCGGGCCGGGAGGGCCCTACAATGAGCAGTTCTTC. This sequence encodes CASSGPGGPYNEQFF.

Points on this clonotype: At one of its ends the junction is not consistent with the germline gene, which may arise from a read error. This chain connects TRBV7-8 to TRBJ1-1, with no clear D. The CDR3 covers 14 residues. Germline V gene lookup returns CDR1 SGHVS and CDR2 FQNEAQ. CDR3 sequence: CASRLAELNTEAFF. CDR3 in DNA: TGTGCCAGCAGATTAGCCGAGCTGAACACTGAAGCTTTCTTT. The full variable domain, its missing parts supplied by reference TRBV7-8 and TRBJ1-1, is GAGVSQSPRYKVAKRGQDVALRCDPISGHVSLFWYQQALGQGPEFLTYFQNEAQLDKSGLPSDRFFAERPEGSVSTLKIQRTQQEDSAVYLCASRLAELNTEAFFGQGTRLTVV.

V is TRBV5-8 and J is TRBJ2-5, with TRBD2 matching 9 bases. The V gene's germline CDR1 is SGHTS and CDR2 YDEGEE. This CDR3 has 15 residues. The V segment lost 2 bases and the J segment 4 bases; nucleotides outside the gene matches: 6. CDR3 DNA sequence: TGTGCCAGCAGCTTATTCGCTAGCGGGACAGAGACCCAGTACTTC. It translates to CASSLFASGTETQYF.

The table lists this clonotype with a few counts. The chain joins TRBV7-2 to TRBJ2-7; D may be TRBD2 (6 bases). Deletions cut 0 bases from V and 5 bases from J, with 8 bases between. The CDR3 length is 13 residues. The germline V gene encodes CDR1 SGHTA and CDR2 FQGNSA. The CDR3, as DNA: TGTGCCAGCAGCTTAGCGACGGGGGACGAGCAGTACTTC. The encoded protein is CASSLATGDEQYF. The variable domain in full, with the rest retrieved from reference TRBV7-2 and TRBJ2-7, is GAGVSQSPSNKVTEKGKDVELRCDPISGHTALYWYRQSLGQGLEFLIYFQGNSAPDKSGLPSDRFSAERTGGSVSTLTIQRTQQEDSAVYLCASSLATGDEQYFGPGTRLTVT.

The V gene is TRBV5-1, the J gene TRBJ1-1; D unresolved. V lost 2 bases to trimming and J lost 1 base, with 9 bases between them. Germline V gives CDR1 SGHRS, CDR2 YFSETQ. The CDR3 spans 14 residues. CDR3 DNA: TGCGCCAGCAGCTTTCCGGGCGGGAACACTGAAGCTTTCTTT. The encoded protein is CASSFPGGNTEAFF.

The chain employs TRBV24-1 and TRBJ2-7; 8 bases are a match to TRBD1. The CDR3 is 15 amino acids. V was pared by 3 bases and J by 9 bases, with 12 bases of the junction left unmatched. Germline lookup yields CDR1 KGHDR and CDR2 SFDVKD. The CDR3 DNA follows: TGTGCCACCAGTGATGCCGGGACAGGAGGTGCTACGCAGTACTTC. It encodes CATSDAGTGGATQYF.

This clonotype has more than one count but fewer than ten. V usage is TRBV20-1 and J usage is TRBJ1-1; D ambiguous. The CDR3 runs 13 residues. V was cut by 3 bases and J by 7 bases, with 15 bases left in between. The V gene's germline CDR1 is DFQATT and CDR2 SNEGSKA (reference sequence). CDR3 residues: CSARVGSAREAFF. DNA for the CDR3: TGCAGTGCTAGGGTGGGGTCCGCCCGTGAAGCTTTCTTT.

This clonotype was found a few times. The chain joins TRBV12-3 or TRBV12-4 to TRBJ1-1, with D perhaps TRBD1 (5 bases). This CDR3 has 15 amino acids. V was pared by 3 bases and J by 0 bases, with 11 bases between. The CDR3 nucleotides are TGTGCCAGCAGTTTGCAGGGTCGGCTGAACACTGAAGCTTTCTTT. Amino acids: CASSLQGRLNTEAFF.

The rearrangement uses TRBV5-1 and TRBJ2-2; no firm D call. Germline V gene lookup returns CDR1 SGHRS and CDR2 YFSETQ. The germline V and J ends were trimmed by 5 bases and 3 bases, with 14 bases remaining between them. The CDR3 contains 15 residues. This CDR3 is CASRVSGSYTGELFF. CDR3 DNA sequence: TGCGCCAGCAGGGTCTCGGGCTCATACACCGGGGAGCTGTTTTTT.

Within the sample, this clonotype is medium-sized (0.01 to 0.1%). As DNA, the CDR3 is TGTGCCAGCAGCAACACCAACCAGGGGGGGAATTCACCCCTCCACTTT. Its translation: CASSNTNQGGNSPLHF. This chain joins TRBV25-1 and TRBJ1-6, with TRBD1 matching over 7 bases. Germline-derived CDR1 and CDR2 are MGHDK and SYGVNS. V lost 6 bases to trimming and J lost 7 bases; unmatched junction nucleotides: 12. This CDR3 region has 16 residues.

A few counts support this clonotype. This rearrangement joins TRBV12-3 or TRBV12-4 to TRBJ1-1; D is uncertain. The CDR3 spans 14 residues. The germline V and J ends were trimmed by 6 bases and 5 bases, with 16 bases remaining between them. CDR3 loop: CASSLTGATTEAFF. Written as DNA, the CDR3 is TGTGCCAGCAGCCTGACGGGCGCGACAACTGAAGCTTTCTTT.

This clonotype occurred a few times. The gene calls are TRBV12-3 or TRBV12-4 and TRBJ1-1, with D perhaps TRBD1 (6 bases). The ends were cut back, 7 bases at V and 1 base at J, with 10 bases in the middle. The CDR3 loop spans 13 amino acids. This chain's CDR3 is CASMRDTNTEAFF. CDR3 sequence (DNA): TGTGCCAGCATGAGGGACACGAACACTGAAGCTTTCTTT.

This clonotype was seen only a few times. The CDR3 protein is CATLRNNEQFF. The CDR3 coding sequence is TGTGCCACCCTTCGGAACAATGAGCAGTTCTTC. The rearrangement uses TRBV24-1 and TRBJ2-1; D uncertain. CDR3 size: 11 residues. The V end was cut by 9 bases, the J end by 5 bases, with 7 bases between. Germline CDR1 is KGHDR and CDR2 is SFDVKD.

The chain joins TRBV6-5 to TRBJ1-2; D gene uncertain. Germline CDR1 reads MNHEY; CDR2 reads SVGAGI. Trimming cost V 2 bases and J 0 bases, with 7 bases left between them. The CDR3 sequence is 14 residues long. This CDR3 is CASSYLGANYGYTF. CDR3 coding DNA: TGTGCCAGCAGTTACCTTGGTGCTAACTATGGCTACACCTTC.

The V gene is TRBV29-1, the J gene TRBJ2-1; possible D gene TRBD1, 6 bases. Germline V gene sequence: CDR1 SQVTM, CDR2 ANQGSEA. The CDR3 has 13 amino acids. Trimming shortened V by 1 base and J by 5 bases, and 9 bases separated the two germline ends. The DNA of the CDR3 is TGCAGCGTTGAAGTGGGACACCACAATGAGCAGTTCTTC. Translated: CSVEVGHHNEQFF.